The rows below give T cell receptor beta chains drawn from one sample of a study of OX40 agonist ivuxolimab in advanced cancers. Clones were sequenced by immunoSEQ multiplex PCR, and TCRdb holds only the in-frame ones, with some missing. The data contain around 70,000 clones, roughly 84% of them singletons. The sequencing here drew on CD4+ or CD8+ T cells sorted from blood, taken in a trial of the OX40 agonist ivuxolimab. The receptor set was obtained from an adult with an advanced solid tumor such as melanoma, head and neck, liver or kidney cancer. Both conserved end residues are trimmed from each CDR3. Each record gives: V gene, D gene, J gene, CDR3 protein. D genes are given only for firm matches.

>TRBV7-9|-|TRBJ1-6
ASSPVGGKVPPLH
>TRBV2|TRBD1|TRBJ2-2
ASSRTGGTGELF
>TRBV9|TRBD1|TRBJ1-1
ASSREITGGRNTEAF
>TRBV5-1|TRBD1|TRBJ2-7
ASSWRQGGSYEQY
>TRBV6-5|TRBD1|TRBJ1-2
ASSYLTGGYGYT
>TRBV14|-|TRBJ1-3
ASSQVLVAAGNTIY
>TRBV11-3|TRBD1|TRBJ1-6
ASRYQGAVDSPLH
>TRBV25-1|-|TRBJ2-7
ASSVGQGPYEQY
>TRBV11-3|-|TRBJ1-4
ASSRGASTNEKLF
>TRBV5-1|-|TRBJ2-6
ASSVPAGANVLT
>TRBV4-3|-|TRBJ2-2
ASSQATLPGPYTGELF
>TRBV28|TRBD1|TRBJ1-3
ASSPPDTGVFRSGNTIY
>TRBV25-1|TRBD2|TRBJ2-1
ASRAGDYNEQF
>TRBV2|-|TRBJ2-2
ASRGTLWTGELF
>TRBV18|-|TRBJ2-3
ASSPGGGTDTQY
>TRBV11-2|TRBD1|TRBJ1-1
ASSLNPGQTGRVF
>TRBV10-3|-|TRBJ2-1
AISWGDYNEQF
>TRBV2|-|TRBJ2-5
ASSAAGTQY
>TRBV7-2|-|TRBJ2-1
ASSPIVRLDNEQF
>TRBV18|-|TRBJ2-5
ASSPRETQY
>TRBV5-6|-|TRBJ2-5
ASHLAGSQETQY
>TRBV11-3|-|TRBJ2-1
ASSLGGYRDNEQF
>TRBV4-1|-|TRBJ2-5
ASSPGSPGAKGETQY
>TRBV7-7|TRBD2|TRBJ2-3
ASSPWGGGTDTQY
>TRBV4-2|-|TRBJ1-4
ASSQVRPTAANEKLF
>TRBV5-1|-|TRBJ1-1
ASSLGDLNTEAF
>TRBV15|-|TRBJ2-2
ATSRDALGTGTGELF
>TRBV10-2|TRBD1|TRBJ1-3
ASSDVQGFRNTIY
>TRBV7-8|-|TRBJ1-3
ASSRNRAVPGNTIY
>TRBV18|TRBD2|TRBJ2-7
ASSPRQGGSYEQY
>TRBV27|-|TRBJ1-3
ASSLWGTAGNTIY
>TRBV6-5|-|TRBJ2-7
ASSNAYREQY
>TRBV7-2|-|TRBJ1-5
ASSPWGAVSQPQH
>TRBV19|-|TRBJ2-6
ASTGWGANVLT
>TRBV9|TRBD1|TRBJ1-4
ASSVGTGGGEKLF
>TRBV4-1|-|TRBJ1-2
ASSHPVSDYGYT
>TRBV5-1|-|TRBJ1-2
ASSLGDSNYGYT
>TRBV5-1|-|TRBJ2-2
ASSLGNTGELF
>TRBV11-2|TRBD1|TRBJ2-5
ASSSPTGGETQY
>TRBV29-1|TRBD1|TRBJ2-5
SARGQVETQY
>TRBV5-8|-|TRBJ1-1
ASSPGTRRTEAF
>TRBV27|TRBD1|TRBJ2-5
ASSLHRGLQETQY
>TRBV27|TRBD1|TRBJ1-2
ASSFRTGDYGYT
>TRBV4-1|TRBD2|TRBJ2-3
ASSKMASGGAARSTDTQY
>TRBV5-1|-|TRBJ1-1
ASSSGRLGTEAF
>TRBV6-6|TRBD1|TRBJ1-2
ASSYSDRATNYGYT
>TRBV7-3|-|TRBJ2-3
ASSPGYSTDTQY
>TRBV7-9|-|TRBJ2-3
ASSLRGVGTDTQY
>TRBV5-1|TRBD1|TRBJ1-1
ASSWTGGNTEAF
>TRBV5-4|TRBD1|TRBJ2-6
ASSLGGTGNSWANVLT
>TRBV5-1|-|TRBJ1-5
ASSLGEGMRQPQH
>TRBV27|-|TRBJ2-2
ASSFITGITGELF
>TRBV11-2|-|TRBJ2-3
ASSGGDTQY
>TRBV2|TRBD2|TRBJ2-2
ASNPRGGGTGELF
>TRBV2|TRBD1|TRBJ2-2
ASMGTGYTGELF
>TRBV18|TRBD2|TRBJ2-3
ASSPLPPSGGMADTQY
>TRBV5-6|-|TRBJ1-2
ASSFGSNYGYT
>TRBV7-2|TRBD1|TRBJ1-2
ASSFAGQGGFYGYT
>TRBV5-4|-|TRBJ2-7
ASSPPGGEQY
>TRBV9|-|TRBJ1-2
ASSVESVAYGYT